This is a list of T cell receptor beta chains from one sample in a study of T-cell memory formation after mild COVID-19. From the 5' RACE reads, TCRdb called clonotypes with MiXCR, one entry per CDR3 protein. The sample contains fewer than 350,000 distinct CDR3 sequences, 13% to 15% of which appear only once. Material for sequencing was PBMCs or a T cell subset sorted from them (not recorded which). Receptor source: a man aged 18 to 30 who had mild COVID-19 (a few samples of this study predate the infection). Cell type and time point are not known. CDR3s leave out the opening cysteine and the closing phenylalanine or tryptophan. A D gene is named only where the DNA matches it firmly. Clone size appears in some rows only: once, few, many, or a class for an expanded clone.

J: TRBJ1-5; D: NA; V: TRBV28; size: NA; CDR3: ASRRRVPPQH
J: TRBJ1-5; D: TRBD1; V: TRBV29-1; size: NA; CDR3: SVAGTGDQPQH
J: TRBJ1-1; D: NA; V: TRBV5-5; size: few; CDR3: ASSLAEVRGGTEAF
J: TRBJ1-5; D: TRBD1; V: TRBV12-3/TRBV12-4; size: few; CDR3: ASSWGQKYQPQH
J: TRBJ2-4; D: NA; V: TRBV4-3; size: NA; CDR3: ASSQGPGKSKNIQY
J: TRBJ1-6; D: TRBD1; V: TRBV27; size: few; CDR3: ASSLGTAFLLSPLH
J: TRBJ1-1; D: NA; V: TRBV4-1; size: NA; CDR3: ASSQDSAGTGGWLTEAF
J: TRBJ1-2; D: TRBD1; V: TRBV5-1; size: NA; CDR3: ASSLEGQGMDGYT
J: TRBJ2-5; D: NA; V: TRBV20-1; size: NA; CDR3: SARTWGSQETQY
J: TRBJ2-6; D: TRBD1; V: TRBV6-6; size: few; CDR3: ASSYHRGRGANVLT
J: TRBJ2-2; D: TRBD2; V: TRBV5-1; size: NA; CDR3: ASSLEASGTGELF
J: TRBJ1-6; D: NA; V: TRBV5-1; size: few; CDR3: ASSLGTGSANSPLH
J: TRBJ1-4; D: NA; V: TRBV5-1; size: NA; CDR3: ASSEGATNEKLF
J: TRBJ2-3; D: NA; V: TRBV5-1; size: many; CDR3: ASSFVPEGDTQY
J: TRBJ1-5; D: NA; V: TRBV10-3; size: NA; CDR3: AISPTTARGGQPQH
J: TRBJ2-5; D: NA; V: TRBV6-2/TRBV6-3; size: few; CDR3: ASSYDPSVWGVEETQY
J: TRBJ2-1; D: NA; V: TRBV20-1; size: many; CDR3: SAARDSYNEQF
J: TRBJ2-3; D: TRBD2; V: TRBV6-5; size: few; CDR3: ASSYVAGDSTDTQY
J: TRBJ2-5; D: NA; V: TRBV10-3; size: many; CDR3: AISMGSQETQY
J: TRBJ1-5; D: NA; V: TRBV7-2; size: NA; CDR3: ASSLVGKGQDSRRPQH
J: TRBJ1-3; D: NA; V: TRBV5-1; size: few; CDR3: ASSEGPGNTIY
J: TRBJ2-5; D: NA; V: TRBV20-1; size: once; CDR3: SGYQETQY
J: TRBJ1-4; D: NA; V: TRBV4-3; size: few; CDR3: ASSQDPVRGTEREKLF